These T cell receptor beta chains were read from a single sample in a study of persistence of HIV-infected CD4 T cells. This table comes from immunoSEQ multiplex PCR, and its TCRdb copy is limited to in-frame clones, with some not included. The sample holds around 47,000 clones, 91% seen once. No antigen has been identified for these receptors. Specimen: CD4+ T cells sorted from PBMCs after approximately 20-hour stimulation, collected from a patient who received antiretroviral therapy. These receptors all come from an adult man with HIV who was CMV-seropositive. Each CDR3 is given with its conserved first and last residue. The D gene is left open where the match is weak. For some rows the clone size is stated as once, few or many, or as a class when expanded; others skip it.

d_call j_call v_call clone_size cdr3_nt cdr3_aa
TRBD2 TRBJ2-7 TRBV6-1 . TGTGCCAGCAGTGGCCTGAGGCCCTCTACTAGCGGGGGGGCCAACGAGCAGTACTTC CASSGLRPSTSGGANEQYF
. TRBJ1-2 TRBV29-1 . TGCAGCGTTGAAGCGGTTGGGACACCCTATGGCTACACCTTC CSVEAVGTPYGYTF
. TRBJ1-6 TRBV5-1 . TGCGCCAGCAGCGGGACCTCGGGGGCGCGGAATTCACCCCTCCACTTT CASSGTSGARNSPLHF
TRBD1 TRBJ1-1 TRBV29-1 . TGCAGCGTTGCGTTTACAGGGGGGAACACTGAAGCTTTCTTT CSVAFTGGNTEAFF
TRBD2 TRBJ2-3 TRBV6-4 . TGTGCCAGCAGACCGGGACTAGCTTCAGATACGCAGTATTTT CASRPGLASDTQYF
. TRBJ2-1 TRBV20-1 . TGCAGTGCTAGACATGGGGGGCAGCAGTTCTTC CSARHGGQQFF
. TRBJ2-1 TRBV10-1 . TGCGCCAGCAGTGAGTCGTCACGGTTAAACAATGAGCAGTTCTTC CASSESSRLNNEQFF
. TRBJ2-1 TRBV2 . TGTGCCAGCAGTCCTACCGGAGGGGGTGAGCAGTTCTTC CASSPTGGGEQFF
. TRBJ2-7 TRBV7-8 once TGTGCCAGCAACGATAAAGACGAGCAGTACTTC CASNDKDEQYF
. TRBJ1-2 TRBV28 . TGTGCCAGCAGTTTAGCAGGAGATAACTATGGCTACACCTTC CASSLAGDNYGYTF
. TRBJ1-2 TRBV6-5 . TGTGCCAGCAGTTACCGGGACCTCTATGGCTACACCTTC CASSYRDLYGYTF
TRBD1 TRBJ2-1 TRBV16 . TGTGCCAGCAGCCAATCTCGACAGGGGGGGCCAAATGAGCAGTTCTTC CASSQSRQGGPNEQFF
. TRBJ1-4 TRBV25-1 . TGTGCCAGCAGTGAACTTAAGGGCCAAACCCTTTCTAATGAAAAACTGTTTTTT CASSELKGQTLSNEKLFF
TRBD1 TRBJ1-1 TRBV5-5 once TGTGCCAGCAGCTTGTGGAGATTTCCAGGGGGAGGCACTGAAGCTTTCTTT CASSLWRFPGGGTEAFF
. TRBJ2-1 TRBV27 . TGTGCCAGCAGTTTAGGCAATGAGCAGTTCTTC CASSLGNEQFF
. TRBJ2-7 TRBV5-1 . TGCGCCAGCAGCCCCCGGGTCGAAACCCACGAGCAGTACTTC CASSPRVETHEQYF
. TRBJ2-7 TRBV28 . TGTGCCAGCAACTTTCTTCGGGGTGACGAGCAGTACTTC CASNFLRGDEQYF
. TRBJ2-1 TRBV18 . TGTGCCAGCGGAATAGCCGGGAATGAGCAGTTCTTC CASGIAGNEQFF
TRBD1 TRBJ1-4 TRBV19 once TGTGCCAGTAGCCGTTGGACAGGCCCTGGGATGGAACTGTTTTTT CASSRWTGPGMELFF
TRBD1 TRBJ2-7 TRBV6-1 . TGTGCCAGCTGCATCCGGGACAGGGGAGTCGAGCAGTACTTC CASCIRDRGVEQYF
. TRBJ2-3 TRBV7-9 . TGTGCCAGCAGCTTAACAGATACGCAGTATTTT CASSLTDTQYF
TRBD2 TRBJ2-1 TRBV19 . TGTGCCAGTAGTTACGAGCGGGGGGGCCTCAATGAGCAGTTCTTC CASSYERGGLNEQFF
TRBD1 TRBJ2-3 TRBV29-1 . TGCAGCTCTCAACAGGGGCCAGATACGCAGTATTTT CSSQQGPDTQYF
. TRBJ2-1 TRBV5-1 few TGCGCCAGCAGCACGACCCAGGGAGGCGAAAGTGAGCAGTTCTTC CASSTTQGGESEQFF
. TRBJ1-2 TRBV4-1 . TGCGCCAGCAGCCATTCCTCGACAGGACTGGCCCCTAACTATGGCTACACCTTC CASSHSSTGLAPNYGYTF
TRBD2 TRBJ2-3 TRBV7-2 once TGTGCCAGCAGCTTACTAGCGGGGGGGCGAGGCACAGATACGCAGTATTTT CASSLLAGGRGTDTQYF
TRBD1 TRBJ1-5 TRBV4-1 . TGCGCCAGCAGCCTAACCGGACAGGGTAATCAGCCCCAGCATTTT CASSLTGQGNQPQHF
TRBD2 TRBJ2-3 TRBV5-1 . TGCGCCAGCAGCCCCCGGGGGGACTTTAGCACAGATACGCAGTATTTT CASSPRGDFSTDTQYF
. TRBJ2-2 TRBV7-9 few TGTGCCAGCAAATCAATCGACGGGGAGCTGTTTTTT CASKSIDGELFF
. TRBJ1-2 TRBV19 . TGTGCCAGTAGTATGGTCAGGGTTAACTATGGCTACACCTTC CASSMVRVNYGYTF
. TRBJ1-2 TRBV3-1/TRBV3-2 . TGTGCCAGCAGCCAACTTCTTGGCTACACCTTC CASSQLLGYTF
. TRBJ1-2 TRBV5-6 . TGTGCCAGCAGCCCAGGGAACTATGGCTACACCTTC CASSPGNYGYTF
. TRBJ1-6 TRBV27 . TGTGCCAGTACCACCTACAGGGTCGGGCTTGGTAATTCACCCCTCCACTTT CASTTYRVGLGNSPLHF
. TRBJ1-6 TRBV7-8 . TGTGCCAGCAGCTTAAGGTTTGGGGCGACGGCTTCACCCCTCCACTTT CASSLRFGATASPLHF
. TRBJ1-4 TRBV5-1 . TGCGCCAGCAGCTTGGAGTCGCAGGTCACAAATGAAAAACTGTTTTTT CASSLESQVTNEKLFF
. TRBJ2-7 TRBV6-5 . TGTGCCAGCAGTCTTCGATGGACCGGTTCCTACGAGCAGTACTTC CASSLRWTGSYEQYF
TRBD1 TRBJ1-3 TRBV2 . TGTGCCAGCAGTAGACAGGGGCGAAACACCATATATTTT CASSRQGRNTIYF
TRBD1 TRBJ2-7 TRBV7-2 . TGTGCCAGCAGCTCCAGGACAGGGCTCTACGAGCAGTACTTC CASSSRTGLYEQYF
. TRBJ1-2 TRBV29-1 . TGCAGCGTTGAGCGGCAGGGGCTTAACTATGGCTACACCTTC CSVERQGLNYGYTF
. TRBJ1-3 TRBV6-5 . TGTGCCAGCAGTCCTGATGGGGCTGGAAACACCATATATTTT CASSPDGAGNTIYF
. TRBJ1-2 TRBV7-6 . TGTGCCAGCACGGACGGGTCGGGCTATGGCTACACCTTC CASTDGSGYGYTF
TRBD1 TRBJ2-1 TRBV18 . TGTGCCAGCTCACCACCGGTCACAGGGGGTTTCCCCTACAATGAGCAGTTCTTC CASSPPVTGGFPYNEQFF
. TRBJ2-1 TRBV5-1 . TGCGCCAGCAGCTTGGCAGCCGGGGGATCCTACAATGAGCAGTTCTTC CASSLAAGGSYNEQFF
. TRBJ2-2 TRBV28 few TGTGCCAGCAGTTCCCCAACCGGACGAAGAACGAACACCGGGGAGCTGTTTTTT CASSSPTGRRTNTGELFF